A selection of T cell receptor beta chains follows, all from one sample in a study of T cell responses to AZD1222 COVID-19 vaccine. The repertoire was sequenced with immunoSEQ multiplex PCR; TCRdb's copy has only in-frame clones and lacks some. The repertoire holds 150,000 to 180,000 clones, roughly nine tenths seen once, with about 5.5% in the top ten. The starting material was peripheral blood, obtained on day 0 of MenACWY control vaccination. These TCRs come from an adult in good health. CDR3s include the opening cysteine and the closing phenylalanine or tryptophan. The D gene is left open where the match is weak. For some rows the clone size is stated as once, few or many, or as a class when expanded; others skip it.

16 | . | TRBJ2-1 | . | TRBV5-4 | CASSPRGGSSYNEQFF | TGTGCCAGCAGCCCCAGGGGCGGGAGTTCCTACAATGAGCAGTTCTTC
12 | . | TRBJ2-1 | . | TRBV7-9 | CASSLGGQRGFF | TGTGCCAGCAGCTTAGGAGGGCAAAGAGGGTTCTTC
13 | . | TRBJ2-7 | . | TRBV27 | CASSPGTHYEQYF | TGTGCCAGCAGCCCCGGGACACACTACGAGCAGTACTTC
13 | . | TRBJ2-1 | TRBD2 | TRBV3-1/TRBV3-2 | CASSLGTNDEQFF | TGTGCCAGCAGCCTCGGGACTAACGATGAGCAGTTCTTC
15 | . | TRBJ2-7 | TRBD2 | TRBV19 | CASSFSRTSGREQYF | TGTGCCAGTAGTTTTTCTCGGACTAGCGGGAGAGAGCAGTACTTC
18 | once | TRBJ2-1 | . | TRBV29-1 | CSVEAPSVRLGVYNEQFF | TGCAGCGTTGAAGCCCCCTCTGTGAGACTAGGGGTATACAATGAGCAGTTCTTC
16 | . | TRBJ2-6 | . | TRBV15 | CATSRDGASGANVLTF | TGTGCCACCAGCCGAGATGGGGCCTCTGGGGCCAACGTCCTGACTTTC
15 | once | TRBJ1-5 | TRBD1 | TRBV6-5 | CASSYRTGSNQPQHF | TGTGCCAGCAGTTACAGGACAGGTAGCAATCAGCCCCAGCATTTT
15 | . | TRBJ2-3 | . | TRBV5-1 | CASSLGGGNTDTQYF | TGCGCCAGCAGCTTGGGGGGCGGGAACACAGATACGCAGTATTTT
14 | . | TRBJ1-5 | TRBD1 | TRBV19 | CASSATGGNQPQHF | TGTGCCAGTAGTGCGACAGGGGGCAATCAGCCCCAGCATTTT
14 | . | TRBJ1-4 | . | TRBV5-6 | CASSLAGKGEKLFF | TGTGCCAGCAGCTTGGCGGGGAAGGGTGAAAAACTGTTTTTT
15 | . | TRBJ2-2 | . | TRBV19 | CASSRGASLTGELFF | TGTGCCAGTAGTAGAGGGGCTAGCCTCACCGGGGAGCTGTTTTTT
13 | . | TRBJ1-2 | TRBD1 | TRBV6-5 | CASGTGGRYGYTF | TGTGCCAGCGGGACAGGGGGAAGATATGGCTACACCTTC
14 | . | TRBJ1-5 | . | TRBV2 | CASSEEGIRQPQHF | TGTGCCAGCAGTGAAGAGGGTATCAGGCAGCCCCAGCATTTT
16 | once | TRBJ2-1 | TRBD2 | TRBV10-3 | CAISEYARGAYNEQFF | TGTGCCATCAGTGAGTACGCGCGGGGGGCCTACAATGAGCAGTTCTTC
15 | . | TRBJ2-1 | TRBD2 | TRBV6-4 | CASSEGTSGVDEQFF | TGTGCCAGCAGTGAGGGGACTAGCGGGGTGGATGAGCAGTTCTTC
15 | . | TRBJ1-5 | TRBD1 | TRBV7-2 | CASSLEGGGNQPQHF | TGTGCCAGCAGCTTAGAAGGGGGCGGCAATCAGCCCCAGCATTTT
14 | . | TRBJ2-7 | TRBD2 | TRBV7-9 | CASSAWREEDEQYF | TGTGCCAGCAGCGCGTGGCGGGAGGAGGACGAGCAGTACTTC
16 | . | TRBJ1-1 | . | TRBV21-1 | CASSAMVGGVYTEAFF | TGTGCCAGCAGCGCGATGGTAGGGGGGGTTTACACTGAAGCTTTCTTT
15 | . | TRBJ1-5 | . | TRBV18 | CASSPPGARNQPQHF | TGTGCCAGCTCCCCCCCGGGGGCCCGCAATCAGCCCCAGCATTTT
13 | . | TRBJ2-1 | . | TRBV4-1 | CASSQITHNEQFF | TGCGCCAGCAGCCAAATTACACACAATGAGCAGTTCTTC
14 | once | TRBJ1-4 | . | TRBV6-6 | CASTWGKGNEKLFF | TGTGCCAGCACTTGGGGGAAGGGTAATGAAAAACTGTTTTTT
17 | . | TRBJ2-7 | TRBD2 | TRBV24-1 | CATSDYPRAGGIYEQYF | TGTGCCACCAGTGACTACCCTCGGGCGGGAGGGATCTACGAGCAGTACTTC
14 | many | TRBJ1-5 | . | TRBV29-1 | CSVELGGSNQPQHF | TGCAGCGTTGAACTAGGGGGGAGCAATCAGCCCCAGCATTTT
13 | . | TRBJ2-1 | . | TRBV24-1 | CATSDSLVNEQFF | TGTGCCACCAGTGATTCTCTAGTAAATGAGCAGTTCTTC
14 | . | TRBJ2-7 | TRBD2 | TRBV7-3 | CASSLAPSGSEQYF | TGTGCCAGCAGCTTAGCCCCTAGCGGAAGCGAGCAGTACTTC
11 | once | TRBJ2-5 | . | TRBV12-3/TRBV12-4 | CASRVSETQYF | TGTGCCAGCAGAGTTTCGGAGACCCAGTACTTC
18 | . | TRBJ1-2 | . | TRBV5-1 | CASRIERDLHSQGYGYTF | TGCGCCAGTAGAATCGAACGGGACCTTCATTCCCAGGGCTATGGCTACACCTTC
12 | . | TRBJ1-2 | . | TRBV16 | CASSQDRYGYTF | TGTGCCAGCAGCCAGGACAGATATGGCTACACCTTC
16 | . | TRBJ2-5 | . | TRBV4-1 | CASSRSFGGREETQYF | TGCGCCAGCAGCCGTTCATTCGGGGGAAGGGAAGAGACCCAGTACTTC
17 | . | TRBJ1-6 | . | TRBV3-1/TRBV3-2 | CASSQIRGSASGSPLHF | TGTGCCAGCAGCCAGATTCGGGGGTCAGCGTCGGGTTCACCCCTCCACTTT
18 | . | TRBJ2-1 | TRBD2 | TRBV19 | CASSSEVIAGVRYNEQFF | TGTGCCAGTAGCAGTGAGGTTATAGCGGGAGTGCGCTACAATGAGCAGTTCTTC
11 | . | TRBJ1-1 | . | TRBV20-1 | CSASRVAEAFF | TGCAGTGCTAGTCGAGTCGCTGAAGCTTTCTTT
11 | . | TRBJ1-2 | TRBD1 | TRBV29-1 | CSAAGQTIATF | TGCAGCGCCGCGGGACAGACAATTGCCACCTTC
19 | once | TRBJ1-4 | . | TRBV10-3 | CAISEYGRGMEATNEKLFF | TGTGCCATCAGTGAGTACGGAAGAGGTATGGAAGCAACTAATGAAAAACTGTTTTTT
16 | few | TRBJ2-1 | . | TRBV6-1 | CASSGSPINRVDEQFF | TGTGCCAGCAGTGGCAGCCCAATAAACAGGGTCGATGAGCAGTTCTTC
14 | . | TRBJ2-1 | . | TRBV6-5 | CASSYSARLEEQFF | TGTGCCAGCAGTTACTCGGCGAGGCTTGAAGAGCAGTTCTTC
14 | . | TRBJ2-7 | TRBD2 | TRBV7-2 | CASSLLAGAGEQYF | TGTGCCAGCAGCTTACTAGCGGGAGCGGGAGAGCAGTACTTC
12 | . | TRBJ2-3 | TRBD1 | TRBV28 | CASSRTGRTQYF | TGTGCCAGCAGTCGGACAGGGAGAACGCAGTATTTT
15 | . | TRBJ2-2 | TRBD1 | TRBV3-1/TRBV3-2 | CASSPRQGETGELFF | TGTGCCAGCAGCCCCCGACAGGGAGAAACCGGGGAGCTGTTTTTT
15 | . | TRBJ2-2 | . | TRBV2 | CASSVVEGSTGELFF | TGTGCCAGCAGCGTAGTCGAGGGGAGCACCGGGGAGCTGTTTTTT
11 | . | TRBJ1-3 | . | TRBV6-4 | CASSPLNTIYF | TGTGCCAGCAGTCCCCTAAACACCATATATTTT
16 | . | TRBJ2-5 | TRBD2 | TRBV7-2 | CASSLASGRFQETQYF | TGTGCCAGCAGCTTGGCTTCCGGGAGGTTTCAAGAGACCCAGTACTTC
12 | . | TRBJ2-7 | . | TRBV15 | CATSNWGYEQYF | TGTGCCACCAGTAATTGGGGTTACGAGCAGTACTTC
15 | . | TRBJ1-3 | . | TRBV19 | CASSLTLGPENTIYF | TGTGCCAGTAGTCTTACGCTAGGTCCCGAAAACACCATATATTTT
15 | few | TRBJ2-1 | . | TRBV9 | CASSPQAFSYNEQFF | TGTGCCAGCAGCCCGCAGGCCTTCTCCTACAATGAGCAGTTCTTC
14 | . | TRBJ1-3 | . | TRBV6-5 | CASATDMAGNTIYF | TGTGCCAGCGCAACGGACATGGCTGGAAACACCATATATTTT